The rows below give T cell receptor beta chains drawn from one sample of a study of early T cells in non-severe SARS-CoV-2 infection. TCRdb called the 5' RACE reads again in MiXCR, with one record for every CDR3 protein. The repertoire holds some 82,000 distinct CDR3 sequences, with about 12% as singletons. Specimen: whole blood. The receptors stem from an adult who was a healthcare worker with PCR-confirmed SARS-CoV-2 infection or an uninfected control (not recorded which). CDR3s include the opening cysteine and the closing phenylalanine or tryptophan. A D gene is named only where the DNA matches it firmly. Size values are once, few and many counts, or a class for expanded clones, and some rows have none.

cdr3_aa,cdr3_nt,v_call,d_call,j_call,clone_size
CASSLAEGLAGRRNTGELFF,TGTGCCAGCAGCTTAGCCGAAGGACTAGCGGGAAGGCGGAACACCGGGGAGCTGTTTTTT,TRBV7-8,TRBD2,TRBJ2-2,many
CSAHTGTTRRTEAFF,TGCAGTGCTCACACCGGGACGACCCGAAGGACTGAAGCTTTCTTT,TRBV20-1,.,TRBJ1-1,few
CAWSGATAISNTIYF,TGTGCCTGGAGTGGGGCTACAGCTATCTCAAACACCATATATTTT,TRBV30,.,TRBJ1-3,few
CASSSPRERETQYF,TGTGCCAGCAGCTCGCCCAGGGAAAGAGAGACCCAGTACTTC,TRBV12-3/TRBV12-4,.,TRBJ2-5,few
CASSPASTYNEQFF,TGTGCCAGCAGCCCAGCCTCAACTTACAATGAGCAGTTCTTC,TRBV11-3,.,TRBJ2-1,many
CSAPDMGPYEQYF,TGCAGTGCTCCCGACATGGGGCCCTACGAGCAGTACTTC,TRBV20-1,.,TRBJ2-7,once
CSASPEGRGSYNEQFF,TGCAGTGCTAGTCCCGAGGGGCGGGGCTCCTACAATGAGCAGTTCTTC,TRBV20-1,.,TRBJ2-1,.
CASSLSSPTSTDTQYF,TGCGCCAGCAGCTTATCTAGCCCGACTAGCACAGATACGCAGTATTTT,TRBV5-1,.,TRBJ2-3,few
CSVPVLAGVVQYF,TGCAGTGTACCGGTACTAGCGGGAGTGGTGCAGTACTTC,TRBV20-1,TRBD2,TRBJ2-7,.
CSATTGSNYNEQFF,TGCAGCGCCACGACAGGGAGTAACTACAATGAGCAGTTCTTC,TRBV29-1,TRBD1,TRBJ2-1,.
CASARLAGNTDTQYF,TGTGCCAGCGCCAGACTAGCGGGAAACACAGATACGCAGTATTTT,TRBV6-2/TRBV6-3,TRBD2,TRBJ2-3,many
CASSAQSPYISEQFF,TGTGCCAGCAGTGCCCAATCACCATACATCAGTGAGCAGTTCTTC,TRBV6-1,.,TRBJ2-1,.
CASSPVVLAGVSSYEQYF,TGTGCCAGCAGCCCGGTGGTACTAGCGGGGGTAAGCTCCTACGAGCAGTACTTC,TRBV7-9,TRBD2,TRBJ2-7,.
CSASRGTGGASGNTIYF,TGCAGTGCTAGCCGCGGGACAGGGGGCGCGTCTGGAAACACCATATATTTT,TRBV20-1,TRBD1,TRBJ1-3,few